The present T cell receptor (beta chain) was sequenced within a study of cytomegalovirus exposure and HLA in healthy donors. Study-level findings and limits: Analysis performed later showed TCR beta chains linked to HLA being more clonally expanded than equally common others. While the bulk of TCR sequences proved rare, some public TCRs turned up in many donors. There were about 160 TCR beta chains listed as cytomegalovirus-associated. A later analysis found that most CMV-associated TCR beta chains appeared HLA-restricted.

Amplification used 60 Vbeta primers and 13 Jbeta primers. Only in-frame clones appear in the TCRdb table, and some are missing; sequencing was by immunoSEQ multiplex PCR. Found here are about 98,000 clones, approximately 80% of them singletons; the top ten hold around 17%. Note on this clone: The antigen remains unidentified.

This CDR3 contains 15 residues. The germline gives CDR1 LGHNA, CDR2 YSLEER. Between the trimmed V and J ends, which lost 0 bases and 5 bases, there was a span of 13 bases. The chain links TRBV4-3 to TRBJ2-5; TRBD1 might be the D (7 bases). The sequenced material came from PBMCs. This clonotype was obtained from a man aged 60-69 years in good health and CMV-seropositive. In nucleotides, the CDR3 is TGCGCCAGCAGCCAAGATAGGAGGGGGCGGGAGACCCAGTACTTC. Translating gives CASSQDRRGRETQYF.